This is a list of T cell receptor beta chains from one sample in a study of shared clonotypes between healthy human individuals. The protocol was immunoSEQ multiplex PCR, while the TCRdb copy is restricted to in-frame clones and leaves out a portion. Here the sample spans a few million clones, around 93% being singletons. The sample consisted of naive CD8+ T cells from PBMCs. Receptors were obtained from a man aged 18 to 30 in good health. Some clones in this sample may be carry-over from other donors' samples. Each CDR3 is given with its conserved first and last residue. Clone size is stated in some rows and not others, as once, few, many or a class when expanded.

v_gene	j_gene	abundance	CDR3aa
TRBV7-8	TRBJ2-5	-	CASSLLTQPATQYF
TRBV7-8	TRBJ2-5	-	CASSLFGQQETQYF
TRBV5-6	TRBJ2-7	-	CASSNQGYNWYEQYF
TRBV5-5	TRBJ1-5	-	CASSLVLAGTIGNQPQHF
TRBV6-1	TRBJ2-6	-	CASSSSRSGANVLTF
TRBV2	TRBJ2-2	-	CASSDLLANTGELFF
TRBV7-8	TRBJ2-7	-	CASSLDGHRAYYEQYF
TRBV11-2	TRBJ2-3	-	CASGHSYRVQGTDTQYF
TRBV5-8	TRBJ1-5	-	CASSRNRVLSNQPQHF
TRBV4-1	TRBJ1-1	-	CASSQENRLTGFTEAFF
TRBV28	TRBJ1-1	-	CASTLTGNTEAFF
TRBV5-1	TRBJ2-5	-	CASSLGTLNQETQYF
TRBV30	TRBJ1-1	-	CAWSERGNRMNTEAFF
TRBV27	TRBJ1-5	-	CASSFYVGGVIQPQHF
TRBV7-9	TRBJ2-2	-	CASRIPGQVPGELFF
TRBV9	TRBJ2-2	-	CASSPSDLYAGELFF
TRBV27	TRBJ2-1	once	CASSLVLAGGPRNEQFF
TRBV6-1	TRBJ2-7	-	CASSNRVIYEQYF
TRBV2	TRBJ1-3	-	CASSEEDRVGNTIYF
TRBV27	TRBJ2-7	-	CASSPMPGLAGEGYEQYF
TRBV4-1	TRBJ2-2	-	CASSQIWTSHSGTGELFF
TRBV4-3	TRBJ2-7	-	CASSQDRLAGVGQYF
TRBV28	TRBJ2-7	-	CASRDSPSYEQYF
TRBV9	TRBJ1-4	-	CASSVDSGLANEKLFF
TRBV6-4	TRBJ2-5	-	CASSDSGPAGLGETQYF
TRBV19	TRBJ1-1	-	CASRPNGNTEAFF
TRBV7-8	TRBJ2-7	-	CASSLSQGAYEQYF
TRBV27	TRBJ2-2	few	CASSLLGTSGSTGELFF
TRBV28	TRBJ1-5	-	CASRLVGYPDQPQHF
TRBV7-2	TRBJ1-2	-	CASSLLSGSDYGYTF
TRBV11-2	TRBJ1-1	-	CASSLTGANTEAFF
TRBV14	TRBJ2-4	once	CASSQDPDRINIQYF
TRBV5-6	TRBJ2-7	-	CASSEGGARYEQYF
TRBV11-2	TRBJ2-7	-	CASSPGTGKYEQYF
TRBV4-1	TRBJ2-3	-	CASSRGARSSTDTQYF
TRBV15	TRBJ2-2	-	CATSRVTGELFF
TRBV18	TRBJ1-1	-	CASSPQGARNTEAFF